This entry features one TCR beta chain sequence. The data were taken from a study of OX40 agonist ivuxolimab in advanced cancers. Study-wide context: Patients were infused with ivuxolimab every 2 weeks at 0.01 to 10 mg/kg.

Only in-frame clones appear in the TCRdb table, and some are missing; sequencing was by immunoSEQ multiplex PCR. The data hold over 55,000 clones, with over 75% observed a single time. V was clipped by 2 bases and J by 2 bases, with 7 bases between them. CDR1 SGHAT and CDR2 FQNNGV come from the germline V gene. The CDR3 extends over 14 amino acids. The input for sequencing was CD4+ or CD8+ T cells sorted from blood, taken in a trial of the OX40 agonist ivuxolimab. This receptor was identified in an adult with an advanced solid tumor such as melanoma, head and neck, liver or kidney cancer. The chain has TRBV11-2 and TRBJ2-1; D is unresolved. CDR3 in DNA: TGTGCCAGCAGCTTAAGTGGAGCCTACAATGAGCAGTTCTTC. Its protein is CASSLSGAYNEQFF.